This T cell receptor beta chain derives from a study of Ad26.COV2.S vaccination and SARS-CoV-2 variants. Notes on the study in general: Recipients of either vaccine or placebo displayed similar breadth of non-spike TCRs. Reportedly, after vaccination the spike-specific CD8+ and CD4+ T cell responses displayed substantial breadth.

Some clones are missing from TCRdb's copy, which holds only in-frame ones; the method was immunoSEQ multiplex PCR. The sample lists some 640,000 clones; about 89% were seen once. Germline CDR1 and CDR2: SGDLS and YYNGEE. The trim removed 3 bases at V and 7 bases at J, leaving 6 bases unmatched. The CDR3 is 14 amino acids. Documented treatment: roughly 20 received Ad26.COV2.S at low or high dose, single or two shots; several received placebo; per-sample allocation not given. The samples date from day 63 after the first vaccine or placebo injection. Recruitment in Boston yielded a donor of adult age, 18-55 years. Immunization relied on an Ad26 vector, which expressed Wuhan-strain SARS-CoV-2 spike. This clone came up once. Antigen unknown.

The TCR sequence derives from a person aged 18-60 years who received the Ad26.COV2.S COVID-19 vaccine or a placebo. The J gene is TRBJ1-4, the V gene TRBV9, with 7 bases matching TRBD1. The sample here was peripheral blood, taken in a trial of Ad26.COV2.S vaccine versus placebo. The CDR3 bases are TGTGCCAGCAGCGGCGAGGGACAGCCTGAAAAACTGTTTTTT. Its translation: CASSGEGQPEKLFF.